The sequence of this T cell receptor (beta chain) was determined in a study of blood T cell repertoires in COVID-19 (dated by TCRdb to 2020 to 2022). Background for the entire study: Samples covering the acute and convalescent phases of COVID-19 were provided by collaborators in the United States, Italy and Spain. Where available, HLA class I and class II types were obtained from metadata supplied by the sample provider rather than from assay-based typing. The prospective study material was composed of cDNA or gDNA derived from T cells, B-cell-depleted T cells, or PBMCs. Sample metadata almost always included a de-identified subject ID, COVID-19 status, age in years and sex. Deeply sampled blood TCRbeta repertoires from subjects exposed to, actively infected with, or recovered from COVID-19 were included in the dataset. The samples were drawn from two sources: the first 160 participants of the ongoing ImmuneRACE study, and over 950 subjects contributed by 6 global collaborators. The repertoires were made available in a free public database intended to serve as a resource for research on the immune response to SARS-CoV-2. Results the study describes overall, beyond this receptor: The amount of clinical and demographic metadata varied by source and participant and was provided uncurated.

TCRbeta CDR3 regions were amplified from genomic DNA by means of the immunoSEQ Assay, a bias-controlled multiplex PCR. The published analysis was carried out like this. Within the assay, amplification of reference gene primers was used to estimate how many nucleated cells each sample contained. To quantify the absolute abundance of each unique TCRbeta CDR3 rearrangement, sequence reads were collapsed and filtered. Productive Simpson clonality was computed per sample as the square root of Simpson's diversity index over productive rearrangements. What TCRdb holds here is the immuneACCESS table cut down to in-frame rearrangements. Part of the clones is not present; checked against another copy, under half of the missing clones reflect an unresolved V gene, and the others are unexplained. Clone size and the V and J calls come from that table; the DNA yielded D and trimming. In all, the sample holds more than 200,000 clones, and approximately 90% of those were seen once. The top ten clonotypes cover 1.5% to 2% of the sample.

Participants in the prospective study were enrolled through a virtual design, were aged about 18 to 100 years, and lived in roughly 25 United States geographic areas. In the prospective study, participants were assigned to cohorts based on the clinical history participants reported in a screening survey and a study questionnaire. Recovered participants in ImmuneRACE Cohort 3 were defined by two consecutive negative NP/OP PCR tests, clearance by a healthcare professional, or resolution of symptoms. Mobile phlebotomists in the prospective study collected whole blood, serum and a nasopharyngeal or oropharyngeal swab from every participant. Over a roughly 2-month period, participants in the prospective study had the option of providing additional blood draws and questionnaires. Before DNA extraction, blood samples from the prospective study were shipped at room temperature or frozen. According to the germline V gene (reference sequence), CDR1 reads LGHDT and CDR2 reads YNNKEL. V is cut back by 2 bases and J by 9 bases, with 6 bases in the junction unmatched. Measured from the cysteine to the phenylalanine, the CDR3 is 14 residues long. CDR3 DNA only is kept here, 42 bases in frame from base 1.

Notes on this clone: Its antigen is not yet known. Base qualities are not provided; no much larger clone lies one nucleotide away.

The TCR originated in a woman younger than 35 who had recovered from COVID-19. The rearrangement combines TRBV3-1 (or the pseudogene TRBV3-2) with TRBJ2-1; 8 bases in between match TRBD2. The specimen was PBMCs or T cells enriched from blood (not recorded which). The CDR3 sequence is CASSQRGGQGEQFF. The base sequence is TGTGCCAGCAGCCAACGCGGGGGGCAAGGTGAGCAGTTCTTC.